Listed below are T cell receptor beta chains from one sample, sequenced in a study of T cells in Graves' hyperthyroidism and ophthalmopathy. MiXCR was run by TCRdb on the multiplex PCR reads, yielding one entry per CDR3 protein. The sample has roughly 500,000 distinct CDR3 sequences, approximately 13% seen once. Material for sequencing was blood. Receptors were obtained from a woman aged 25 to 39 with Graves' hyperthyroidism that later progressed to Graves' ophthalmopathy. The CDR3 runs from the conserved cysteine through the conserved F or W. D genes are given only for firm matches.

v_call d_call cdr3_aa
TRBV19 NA CASIGDTPRHGYTF
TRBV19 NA CASTPGPTGELFF
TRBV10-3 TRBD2 CAISDASGSLLETQYF
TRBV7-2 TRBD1 CASSLRIQGPDTQYF
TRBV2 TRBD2 CASSPGGGEYNDQCF
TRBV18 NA CASSLVRERDTEAFF
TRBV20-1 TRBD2 CSAPGVAGADTQYF
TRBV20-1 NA CSVPWLDEQYF
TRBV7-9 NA CASSLGSSETGELFF
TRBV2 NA CASSETGYQPQHF
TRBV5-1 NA CASGHGGTSTDTQYF
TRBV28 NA CASNQGAGDGYTF
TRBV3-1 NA CASSQAQFTQYF
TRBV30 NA CAWGLIIDEQFF
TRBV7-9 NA CASSPSSTTRESQHF
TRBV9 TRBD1 CASGTGESWGYTF
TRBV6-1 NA CASSETGFSNQPQHF
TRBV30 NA CAWSVIYKETQYF
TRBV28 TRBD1 CASSRQGGKGYTF
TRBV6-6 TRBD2 CASSYSLAGGVNTQYF
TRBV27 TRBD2 CASMIGAGGTDTQYF
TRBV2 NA CASRDMPSTDTQYF
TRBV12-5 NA CASGGGLSSNEKLFF
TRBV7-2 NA CASSLSGGNTDTQYF
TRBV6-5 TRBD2 CASSYSGREAQETQYF
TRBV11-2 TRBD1 CASSRDRGPEAFF
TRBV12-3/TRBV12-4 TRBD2 CASSLSGSPDTQYF
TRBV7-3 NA CASSRDNTEAFF
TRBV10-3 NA CAISSGAMRETQYF
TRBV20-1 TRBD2 CSATQPGLAGLETQYF
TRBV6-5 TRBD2 CASSYSIASGSYYEQYF
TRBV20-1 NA CSARDSLMNTEAFF
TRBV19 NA CASSIWGQDNQPQHF
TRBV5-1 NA CASSWDTSYNEQFF
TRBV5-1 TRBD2 CASSLPPGGRGTGELFF
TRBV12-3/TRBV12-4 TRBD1 CASSIVTGGYSPLHF
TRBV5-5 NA CASSLKPARESGGYTF
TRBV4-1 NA CASSPRNSGANVLTF
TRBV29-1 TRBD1 CSVGQGRNQPQHF
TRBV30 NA CAWSSQSTGELFF
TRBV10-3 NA CAMGTSHQETQYF
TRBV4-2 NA CASSQDRGAYNEQFF
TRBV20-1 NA CSARPWGGRDEQYF
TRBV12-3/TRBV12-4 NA CASSSGTGGTEASF
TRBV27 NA CASSREGVSNQPQHF
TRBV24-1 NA CATGTFGSTDTQYF
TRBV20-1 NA CSALGLFPNTEAFF
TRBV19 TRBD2 CASSTIPLAGRTDTQYF
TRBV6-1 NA CASSEGGIQETQYF